One sample yielded the 3 T cell receptor beta chains listed below, sequenced in a study of T cells in Graves' hyperthyroidism and ophthalmopathy. Amplified TCR beta CDR3 regions came from RNA transcripts. RT-PCR in the first round (using the HTBI primer set) targeted the TCR CDR3. MiXCR, applied by TCRdb to the multiplex PCR reads, yields one record per CDR3 protein. This table holds about 640,000 distinct CDR3 sequences, less than 25% found once. Sample: blood. These receptors all come from a man aged 25-45 years with Graves' ophthalmopathy.

This clonotype was observed at least ten times. This chain connects TRBV6-2 or TRBV6-3 to TRBJ2-7; 7 bases are shared with TRBD1. The ends lost 7 bases at V and 5 bases at J; junction bases unmatched: 8. This CDR3 comprises 13 residues. CDR1 MNHEY and CDR2 SVGEGT come from the germline V gene. CDR3 bases: TGTGCCAGCACAAAGACAGGGAAGAACGAGCAGTACTTC. This encodes CASTKTGKNEQYF.

This clonotype showed up just a few times. The V call is TRBV10-3, the J call TRBJ1-1; D perhaps matches TRBD1 (6 bases). V was clipped by 4 bases and J by 7 bases, with 10 bases between them. Germline V gene data show CDR1 as ENHRY and CDR2 as SYGVKD. The CDR3 is 12 residues long. Here the CDR3 reads CAISAGALEAFF. The DNA for the CDR3 is TGTGCCATCAGTGCAGGGGCCCTTGAAGCTTTCTTT.

This chain joins TRBV9 and TRBJ2-7; tentatively, D is TRBD2 (6 bases). CDR1 is SGDLS and CDR2 is YYNGEE in the germline V gene. Deletions cut 0 bases from V and 9 bases from J, with 19 bases between. CDR3 length: 15 amino acids. As DNA, the CDR3 is TGTGCCAGCAGCGTAGAACGGTGGGACTGGCGTTGGCAGTACTTC. Protein product: CASSVERWDWRWQYF.